This T cell receptor beta chain was sequenced for a study of blood T cell dynamics during melanoma immunotherapy. The wider study: Standard first-line treatment here was pembrolizumab or nivolumab plus ipilimumab in metastatic melanoma.

The V segment lost 1 base and the J segment 7 bases; nucleotides outside the gene matches: 7. The CDR3 is 16 amino acids. Germline V gene sequence: CDR1 SGHRS, CDR2 YFSETQ. The time point here: pre-treatment baseline. This clone was counted between two and nine times. Clones were sequenced by immunoSEQ multiplex PCR, and TCRdb holds only the in-frame ones, with some missing. The sample carries about 4,200 clones, roughly 80% recorded once. The chain couples TRBV5-1 to TRBJ2-1, with 11 positions matching TRBD2. Sequenced here: blood, sampled from a patient treated with checkpoint blockade. The sequence was obtained from a human donor with melanoma. The CDR3, as DNA: TGCGCCAGCAGCTTGACTAGCGGGGGATTGGGGAATGAGCAGTTCTTC. Its translation is CASSLTSGGLGNEQFF.